This TCR beta chain is drawn from a study of blood T cell repertoires in COVID-19. Overall study context: The cDNA or gDNA used as material had been derived from T cells, B-cell-depleted T cells, or PBMCs.

Data came from immunoSEQ multiplex PCR; TCRdb stores just in-frame clones and leaves some out. The sample consists of roughly 230,000 clones, roughly nine tenths of them appearing once. V lost 5 bases and J 1 base, leaving 9 bases between the germline ends. CDR3 length: 13 amino acids. The germline gives CDR1 SGHDT, CDR2 YYEEEE. The specimen sequenced was peripheral blood. The chain employs TRBV5-6 and TRBJ1-2; D possibly corresponds to TRBD1 (5 bases). The clonotype was recovered from a woman between 40 and 50 years old who had recovered from COVID-19. The CDR3 here is CASRDTLNYGYTF. The DNA of the CDR3 is TGTGCCAGCAGGGACACACTTAACTATGGCTACACCTTC.